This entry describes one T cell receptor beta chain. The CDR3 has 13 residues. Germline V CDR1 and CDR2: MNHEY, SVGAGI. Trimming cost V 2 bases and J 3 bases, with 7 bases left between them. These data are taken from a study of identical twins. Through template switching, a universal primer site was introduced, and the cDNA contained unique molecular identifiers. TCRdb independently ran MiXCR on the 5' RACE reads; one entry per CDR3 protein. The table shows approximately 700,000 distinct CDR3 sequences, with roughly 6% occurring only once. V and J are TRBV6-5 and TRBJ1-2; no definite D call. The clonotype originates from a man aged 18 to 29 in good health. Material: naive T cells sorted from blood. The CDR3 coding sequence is TGTGCCAGCAGTTACGGGAACTACTATGGCTACACCTTC. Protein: CASSYGNYYGYTF.